This T cell receptor (beta chain) was identified in a study of blood T cell repertoires in COVID-19. Overall study context: Spain, Italy and the United States supplied samples that represented acute and convalescent COVID-19. Sources were T cells, B-cell-depleted T cells, or PBMCs; the material itself was cDNA or gDNA.

The CDR3 consists of 12 residues. V was clipped by 6 bases and J by 8 bases; unmatched bases: 6. Germline lookup yields CDR1 LNHDA and CDR2 SQIVND (reference sequence). Authors' data handling: Reference gene primer amplification gave estimated nucleated cell counts. Produced via immunoSEQ multiplex PCR; TCRdb's table is partial and in-frame only. V and J calls and clone size are given by that table; D and trimming were obtained from the DNA. The repertoire holds around 260,000 clones, with 75% to 90% as singletons. The source material was peripheral blood. The chain has TRBV19 and TRBJ1-2; 7 bases map to TRBD1. The source is a man aged 30 to 39 with acute or convalescent COVID-19. The CDR3 loop is CASRTGEVGYTF. The CDR3 DNA reads as TGTGCCAGTAGAACAGGGGAGGTGGGCTACACCTTC.